This TCR beta chain was identified during a study of shared clonotypes between healthy human individuals. The authors ran the assay at deep level. The protocol was immunoSEQ multiplex PCR, while the TCRdb copy is restricted to in-frame clones and leaves out a portion. The sample holds about 960,000 clones; 76% are singletons and the top ten take about 1.5%. The CDR3 runs 17 residues. CDR1 and CDR2 from the germline V gene are SGHDT and YYEEEE. Unmatched junction bases numbered 10, after V lost 4 bases and J lost 2 bases. This receptor was taken from a man aged 18 to 29 in good health. The specimen sequenced was memory CD4+ T cells sorted from blood. The sample's subset: CD45RA-negative fraction. This rearrangement joins TRBV5-6 to TRBJ2-7, with 12 bases lining up with TRBD2. The CDR3 DNA sequence: TGTGCCAGCAGCAAAGGACTAGCGGGATCAGGGGCCTACGAGCAGTACTTC. Protein sequence: CASSKGLAGSGAYEQYF.